The 15 T cell receptor beta chains listed next were all sequenced from one sample in a study of blood T cell repertoires in COVID-19. Sequencing used immunoSEQ multiplex PCR; TCRdb keeps in-frame clones, though not all of them. This table has roughly 100,000 clones, 70% to 90% appearing once. Material for sequencing was peripheral blood. These receptors all come from a man in his fifties with active COVID-19.

The J gene is TRBJ2-1, the V gene TRBV7-2; 8 bases are shared with TRBD2. Per germline, CDR1 SGHTA and CDR2 FQGNSA. V was pared by 5 bases and J by 0 bases, with 15 bases of the junction left unmatched. CDR3 length: 19 amino acids. The CDR3 nucleotides read TGTGCCAGCAGCCTTCGGGGGGGGCCCCCCCGAAGCTCCTACAATGAGCAGTTCTTC. This translates into CASSLRGGPPRSSYNEQFF.

The chain joins TRBV4-2 to TRBJ1-2, with D possibly being TRBD1 (5 bases). The germline CDR1 and CDR2 sequences are LGHNA and YNFKEQ. V was shortened by 1 base and J by 6 bases, with 12 bases between the two germline ends. The CDR3 is made up of 14 amino acids. The CDR3 here is CASSQGGRAHGYTF. CDR3 DNA: TGTGCCAGCAGCCAAGGAGGCAGGGCTCATGGCTACACCTTC.

This sequence joins TRBV5-4 and TRBJ2-1, with D possibly being TRBD2 (6 bases). The CDR3 sequence is 12 residues long. Trimming removed 4 bases from V and 7 bases from J, with 9 bases in between. Germline loops: CDR1 SGHNT, CDR2 YYREEE (reference sequence). In nucleotides, the CDR3 is TGTGCCAGCAGCGCGGGGAGGAATGAGCAGTTCTTC. Amino acid sequence: CASSAGRNEQFF.

This rearrangement joins TRBV18 to TRBJ1-1; the D gene is possibly TRBD1 (5 bases). CDR1 KGHSH and CDR2 LQKENI come from the germline V gene. CDR3 length: 13 residues. The V end was cut by 6 bases, the J end by 1 base, with 9 bases between. CDR3 sequence: CASSVQANTEAFF. The CDR3 DNA sequence: TGTGCCAGCTCGGTACAGGCGAACACTGAAGCTTTCTTT. Full variable domain (remainder filled in from reference TRBV18 and TRBJ1-1): NAGVMQNPRHLVRRRGQEARLRCSPMKGHSHVYWYRQLPEEGLKFMVYLQKENIIDESGMPKERFSAEFPKEGPSILRIQQVVRGDSAAYFCASSVQANTEAFFGQGTRLTVV.

This chain links TRBV10-3 with TRBJ1-5, with 7 bases fitting TRBD1. Germline trimming cut 8 bases from V and 5 bases from J; bases unmatched to any gene: 3. Germline lookup yields CDR1 ENHRY and CDR2 SYGVKD. The CDR3 extends over 12 amino acids. The CDR3 DNA sequence: TGTGCCATCCCAACAGGGGATCAGCCCCAGCATTTT. This codes for CAIPTGDQPQHF.

The CDR3 loop is CASSPGTAYNEQFF. In DNA, the CDR3 is TGTGCCAGCAGCCCCGGGACAGCCTACAATGAGCAGTTCTTC. The V gene is TRBV7-3, the J gene TRBJ2-1; the match to TRBD1 covers 7 bases. Germline CDR1 is SGHTA and CDR2 is FQGTGA. This CDR3 has 14 residues. Trimming removed 5 bases from V and 2 bases from J; junction bases left unmatched: 3.

The chain carries TRBV12-5 and TRBJ2-2, with no clear D. V shed 6 bases and J shed 5 bases, with 7 bases lying between them. Germline CDR1 LGHNT, CDR2 FRNRAP. This CDR3 contains 12 residues. CDR3 sequence: CASGPGTGELFF. CDR3 DNA sequence: TGTGCTAGTGGCCCCGGGACCGGGGAGCTGTTTTTT.

This chain connects TRBV10-3 to TRBJ1-2, with 8 bases aligning to TRBD1. The CDR3 totals 13 residues. J gave up 6 bases and V 4 bases, and 4 bases lay outside the gene matches. Germline V gene lookup returns CDR1 ENHRY and CDR2 SYGVKD. CDR3 sequence: CAISADREDGYTF. The CDR3 bases are TGTGCCATCAGTGCGGACAGGGAGGATGGCTACACCTTC.

This clone came up once. This chain connects TRBV5-4 to TRBJ2-3, with a weak D call TRBD2 (6 bases). Germline assignment: CDR1 SGHNT and CDR2 YYREEE (reference sequence). V was cut by 3 bases and J by 4 bases, with 18 bases left in between. This CDR3 region has 16 residues. The CDR3, as DNA: TGTGCCAGCAGCTCTGGGACTCCTAATCGGCCAGATACGCAGTATTTT. It is translated as CASSSGTPNRPDTQYF.

The chain carries TRBV30 and TRBJ1-6; 10 bases are shared with TRBD1. The CDR3 covers 14 residues. With 3 bases clipped from V and 9 bases from J, the junction kept 5 bases outside the gene matches. Germline V gives CDR1 GTSNPN, CDR2 SVGIG (reference sequence). The CDR3 DNA reads TGTGCCTGGAGGGGGACAGGGGATGGTTCACCCCTCCACTTT. Translation gives CAWRGTGDGSPLHF.

The J gene is TRBJ1-2, the V gene TRBV4-3; D possibly corresponds to TRBD1 (6 bases). The CDR3 totals 19 residues. From germline, CDR1 is LGHNA and CDR2 YSLEER. V dropped 3 bases and J dropped 2 bases, with 25 bases sitting between them. The CDR3: CASSHQTPQGPFQNYGYTF. The CDR3 bases are TGCGCCAGCAGCCACCAAACCCCCCAGGGGCCGTTCCAAAACTATGGCTACACCTTC.

This clone was seen only once. The chain links TRBV29-1 to TRBJ1-2; D is possibly TRBD1 (5 bases). Per germline, CDR1 SQVTM and CDR2 ANQGSEA. Trimming removed 0 bases at V and 0 bases at J, with 23 bases between. CDR3 length: 19 amino acids. The DNA for the CDR3 is TGCAGCGTTGAAGATGTAAAGGACACCACGGCGGGGTCTAACTATGGCTACACCTTC. Translated, it gives CSVEDVKDTTAGSNYGYTF.

This chain links TRBV5-1 with TRBJ1-5; 7 bases are a match to TRBD1. CDR1 SGHRS and CDR2 YFSETQ come from the germline V gene. The junction had 4 bases not matched to a gene; V was cut back by 0 bases and J by 4 bases. CDR3 length equals 15 residues. Here the CDR3 DNA reads TGCGCCAGCAGCTTGGGGGACAGTTTAAATCAGCCCCAGCATTTT. It specifies CASSLGDSLNQPQHF.

By sample fraction, this clone is medium-sized (0.01 to 0.1%). The V and J genes are TRBV7-9 and TRBJ1-1; TRBD1 aligns across 8 bases. After removal of 0 bases from V and 4 bases from J, the junction contained 13 bases not matched to a gene. The germline V gene encodes CDR1 SEHNR and CDR2 FQNEAQ (reference sequence). This CDR3 spans 18 amino acids. The CDR3 here is CASSLATVRGRGGTEAFF. CDR3 sequence (DNA): TGTGCCAGCAGCTTAGCAACGGTCAGGGGGCGCGGGGGCACTGAAGCTTTCTTT.

This clone has a single count. This chain links TRBV6-5 with TRBJ1-6; 10 nucleotides match TRBD1. Germline values: CDR1 MNHEY, CDR2 SVGAGI. With 8 bases clipped from V and 10 bases from J, the junction kept 5 bases outside the gene matches. The CDR3 totals 13 residues. CDR3: CASGGQGWSPLHF. CDR3 nucleotide sequence: TGTGCCAGCGGGGGACAGGGGTGGTCACCCCTCCACTTT.